The clone carrying this TCR beta chain was recorded only once. The antigen remains undetermined. The sample comes from a study of shared clonotypes between healthy human individuals. Whole-study results and caveats: Investigators collected only blood, and repertoires in tissues likely differ.

Libraries were prepared by immunoSEQ multiplex PCR; TCRdb keeps only in-frame clonotypes and omits some of them. The data contain 1.6 million or so clones, more than 95% of them seen just once; the ten biggest clones take up approximately 1.1%. This CDR3 is built from 14 residues. CDR1 and CDR2 from the germline V gene are KGHSH and LQKENI. The V gene lost 1 base and the J gene lost 7 bases, with 13 bases spanning the gap. The sequenced material came from naive CD4+ T cells sorted from blood. Subset specified: CD45RA+ positively selected. This clonotype originated in a man in his thirties or forties in good health. V usage is TRBV18 and J usage is TRBJ1-2; maybe TRBD1 (6 bases). The CDR3 sequence: CASSPLRGRIGYTF. In DNA, the CDR3 is TGTGCCAGCTCACCACTAAGGGGGAGGATTGGCTACACCTTC.